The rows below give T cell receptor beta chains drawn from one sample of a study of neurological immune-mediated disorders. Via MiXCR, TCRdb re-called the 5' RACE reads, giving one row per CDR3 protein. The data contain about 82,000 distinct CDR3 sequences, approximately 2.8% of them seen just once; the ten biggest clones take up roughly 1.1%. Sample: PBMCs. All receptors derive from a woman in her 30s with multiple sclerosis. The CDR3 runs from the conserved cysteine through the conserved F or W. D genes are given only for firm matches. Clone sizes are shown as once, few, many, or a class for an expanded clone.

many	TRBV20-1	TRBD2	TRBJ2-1	TGCAGTGCTGAAGGGACTAGCGGGAGGGCCCAGGATGAGCAGTTCTTC	CSAEGTSGRAQDEQFF
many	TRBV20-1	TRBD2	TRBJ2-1	TGCAGTGCTAGGGTCCGGGGCGGGAGATTAGCGGATGAGCAGTTCTTC	CSARVRGGRLADEQFF
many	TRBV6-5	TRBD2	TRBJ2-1	TGTGCCAGCAGGGATAGCGGGGTAAATGAGCAGTTCTTC	CASRDSGVNEQFF
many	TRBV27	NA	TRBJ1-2	TGTGCCAGCAGCTGGACGGCGAACTATGGCTACACCTTC	CASSWTANYGYTF
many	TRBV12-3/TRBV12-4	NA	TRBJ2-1	TGTGCCAGCAGTTTAGTCGGGTTCTACAATGAGCAGTTCTTC	CASSLVGFYNEQFF
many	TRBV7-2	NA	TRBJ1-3	TGTGCCAGCAGCTTAACAAGGGTCGATGGAAACACCATATATTTT	CASSLTRVDGNTIYF
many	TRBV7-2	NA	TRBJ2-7	TGTGCCAGCAGCTTAGCTGGCGGTAGTTCCTACGAGCAGTACTTC	CASSLAGGSSYEQYF
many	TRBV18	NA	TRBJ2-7	TGTGCCAGCTCACCACAGGTCGACACCTCCTACGAGCAGTACTTC	CASSPQVDTSYEQYF
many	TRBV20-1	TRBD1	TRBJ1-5	TGCAGTGCTAAGAGGGCGCAGGGGGTCAGTCCCCAGCATTTT	CSAKRAQGVSPQHF
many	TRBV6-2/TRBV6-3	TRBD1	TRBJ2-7	TGTGCCAGCAGTTACGAACAGGGGAGAAGCGAGCAGTACTTC	CASSYEQGRSEQYF
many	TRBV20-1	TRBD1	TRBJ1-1	TGCAGTGCTAGAAAACCCGGGACAGGGGGAGAAGCTTTCTTT	CSARKPGTGGEAFF
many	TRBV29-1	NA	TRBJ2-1	TGCAGCCTCGCCTACAAGACACAGGCCTCCTACAATGAGCAGTTCTTC	CSLAYKTQASYNEQFF
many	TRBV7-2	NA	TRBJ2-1	TGTGCCAGCAGCTTACGGGGCGGGACCGGCGATGAGCAGTTCTTC	CASSLRGGTGDEQFF
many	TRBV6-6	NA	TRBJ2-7	TGTGCCAGCAAAGAACTCGGGACACCAGGAAACGAGCAGTACTTC	CASKELGTPGNEQYF
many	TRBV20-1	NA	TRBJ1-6	TGCAGTGCTAATAGGGGGTTCTATAATTCACCCCTCCACTTT	CSANRGFYNSPLHF
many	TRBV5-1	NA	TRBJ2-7	TGCGCCAGCAGCTCCCGATCGTACGAGCAGTACTTC	CASSSRSYEQYF
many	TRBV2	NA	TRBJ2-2	TGTGCCAGCGGCTCTCACCCGGAGGGTACCGGGGAGCTGTTTTTT	CASGSHPEGTGELFF
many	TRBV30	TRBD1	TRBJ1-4	TGTGCCTGGAGTACCGGGACAGGGAATGAAAAACTGTTTTTT	CAWSTGTGNEKLFF
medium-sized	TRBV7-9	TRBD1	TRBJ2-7	TGTGCCAGCAGCGTGTCCCGGGACAGGTCCCCCGCCTACGAGCAGTACTTC	CASSVSRDRSPAYEQYF
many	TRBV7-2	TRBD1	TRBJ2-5	TGTGCCAGCAGCTTAGGGACAGGGGGCTGGGAGACCCAGTACTTC	CASSLGTGGWETQYF
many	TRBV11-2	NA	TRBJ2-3	TGTGCCAGCAGCCCCCAGACCGGGATCGTACGGGGAAATACGCAGTATTTT	CASSPQTGIVRGNTQYF
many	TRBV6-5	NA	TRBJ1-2	TGTGCCAGCTCCGGGACGGCGACAGGAAACTATGGCTACACCTTC	CASSGTATGNYGYTF
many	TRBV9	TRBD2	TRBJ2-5	TGTGCCAGCACCCCCGGACTAGCGGGAGGTCAAGAGACCCAGTACTTC	CASTPGLAGGQETQYF
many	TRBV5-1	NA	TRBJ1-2	TGCGCCAGCTCGCTCGATACCCTTAACTATGGCTACACCTTC	CASSLDTLNYGYTF
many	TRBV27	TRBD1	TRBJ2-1	TGTGCCAGCAGTTTATTCTCGACAGGGGTGGGGGATGAGCAGTTCTTC	CASSLFSTGVGDEQFF
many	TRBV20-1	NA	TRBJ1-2	TGCAGTGCTAGAGATCTCGGGGGCGGCTATGGCTACACCTTC	CSARDLGGGYGYTF
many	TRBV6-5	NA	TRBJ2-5	TGTGCCAGCAGTTACAGGGAAGAGACCCAGTACTTC	CASSYREETQYF
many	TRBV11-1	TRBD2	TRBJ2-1	TGTGCCAGCAGCTACACTAGCGGGAAGAACTATGAGCAGTTCTTC	CASSYTSGKNYEQFF
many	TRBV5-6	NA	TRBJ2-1	TGTGCCAGCAGCCCTCGACTAGGGTACAATGAGCAGTTCTTC	CASSPRLGYNEQFF
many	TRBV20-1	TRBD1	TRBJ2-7	TGCAGTGCCAACGGGGACAGCCACGATTTTTACGAGCAGTACTTC	CSANGDSHDFYEQYF